The 24 T cell receptor beta chains below were found in one sample sequenced in a study of blood T cell repertoires in COVID-19. Data came from immunoSEQ multiplex PCR; TCRdb stores just in-frame clones and leaves some out. The data contain approximately 120,000 clones, 70% to 90% of them singletons. Sequenced input: peripheral blood. Receptors were obtained from a woman aged 50 to 65 who had recovered from COVID-19.

V gene TRBV4-3 combines with J gene TRBJ2-1; 14 bases fit TRBD2. Looked up from germline, CDR1 is LGHNA and CDR2 is YSLEER. The CDR3 runs to 15 residues. Trimming at V came to 3 bases and at J to 10 bases, leaving 5 bases not matched to a gene. Here the CDR3 DNA reads TGCGCCAGCAGCCAGGGACTAGCGGGAGTTCGGGAGCAGTTCTTC. As protein: CASSQGLAGVREQFF.

DNA of the CDR3: TGTGCCAGCAGCTTCTCCGGGAATGAGCAGTTCTTC. It is translated as CASSFSGNEQFF. The rearrangement uses TRBV7-9 and TRBJ2-1; D gene unclear. Trimming took off 3 bases at V and 7 bases at J, with 7 bases between the two ends. CDR1 SEHNR and CDR2 FQNEAQ come from the germline V gene (reference sequence). The CDR3 is 12 amino acids.

This chain joins TRBV29-1 and TRBJ2-1; D is uncertain. The V and J ends lost 2 bases and 5 bases respectively, with 16 bases between them. Germline V gene data show CDR1 as SQVTM and CDR2 as ANQGSEA. This CDR3 comprises 15 residues. The CDR3 nucleotides are TGCAGCGTTGAATATGTTATGGCCCACGACAATGAGCAGTTCTTC. Encoded protein: CSVEYVMAHDNEQFF.

The sample holds a few counts of this clone. One end of the junction is discordant with germline, which a read error may explain. The chain joins TRBV6-5 to TRBJ1-2, with TRBD1 matching over 7 bases. The germline CDR1 and CDR2 sequences are MNHEY and SVGAGI. The CDR3 sequence is 15 residues long. The CDR3 DNA reads TGTGCCAGCAGTGACTCTGGACAGGATCCCTATGGCTACACCTTC. Encoded protein: CASSDSGQDPYGYTF.

This clone was observed a single time. This chain uses TRBV4-2 with TRBJ1-4, with 8 positions matching TRBD1. Losses at the gene ends were 4 bases for V and 8 bases for J; bases not matched to a gene: 6. CDR1 is LGHNA and CDR2 is YNFKEQ in the germline V gene. This CDR3 is 14 amino acids long. CDR3 sequence (DNA): TGTGCCAGCAGCCCAGGGGGCGGCGGGGAAAAACTGTTTTTT. It yields the protein CASSPGGGGEKLFF.

This chain links TRBV11-3 with TRBJ2-5; 8 nucleotides match TRBD2. Looked up from germline, CDR1 is SGHNT and CDR2 is YENEEA. J was trimmed by 7 bases and V by 5 bases; bases with no gene match: 18. The CDR3 is 17 residues long. CDR3 coding DNA: TGTGCCAGCAGCCCTTCTCCCGCTACTAGCGGAAGAGGGACCCAGTACTTC. As protein: CASSPSPATSGRGTQYF.

The genes are TRBV19 and TRBJ1-5; TRBD1 is a possible D gene (5 bases). Between the trimmed V and J ends, which lost 3 bases and 5 bases, there was a span of 8 bases. This CDR3 has 13 amino acids. The germline V gene encodes CDR1 LNHDA and CDR2 SQIVND (reference sequence). The DNA of the CDR3 is TGTGCCAGTAGTATGGGGCTGGATCAGCCCCAGCATTTT. It codes for CASSMGLDQPQHF.

This chain uses TRBV6-6 with TRBJ1-6, with D perhaps matching TRBD1 (5 bases). CDR1 MNHNY and CDR2 SVGAGI come from the germline V gene (reference sequence). The V gene lost 8 bases and the J gene lost 8 bases, with 16 bases spanning the gap. This CDR3 comprises 14 residues. CDR3 nucleotide sequence: TGTGCCAGCTCAACCGGGACTTCCCATTCACCCCTCCACTTT. It codes for CASSTGTSHSPLHF.

The chain has TRBV5-4 and TRBJ2-1; possible D gene TRBD1, 5 bases. CDR1 and CDR2 (germline): SGHNT, YYREEE (reference sequence). The V end was cut by 0 bases, the J end by 10 bases, with 8 bases between. The CDR3 consists of 12 residues. The chain's CDR3 is CASSLEPGEQFF. CDR3 sequence (DNA): TGTGCCAGCAGCTTGGAACCAGGGGAGCAGTTCTTC.

The CDR3 DNA is TGTGCCAGCTCACGCATCAACGCGGGCGATGAGCAGTTCTTC. It codes for CASSRINAGDEQFF. V and J are TRBV18 and TRBJ2-1, with D perhaps TRBD2 (5 bases). Germline CDR1 reads KGHSH; CDR2 reads LQKENI. The CDR3 contains 14 residues. The V and J ends lost 4 bases and 8 bases respectively, with 15 bases between them.

The chain carries TRBV6-5 and TRBJ1-3, with no clear D. The CDR3 is made up of 15 amino acids. Germline assignment: CDR1 MNHEY and CDR2 SVGAGI. V was trimmed by 7 bases and J by 0 bases, leaving 13 bases between them. The CDR3 nucleotides read TGTGCCAGCACCCCCCACCCAGGCTCTGGAAACACCATATATTTT. Its protein product is CASTPHPGSGNTIYF.

The chain couples TRBV18 to TRBJ1-4; 7 nucleotides line up with TRBD1. V trimming: 2 bases; J trimming: 5 bases; junction bases outside the gene matches: 8. The CDR3 spans 16 residues. CDR1 is KGHSH, CDR2 LQKENI, per germline. CDR3 nucleotides: TGTGCCAGCTCACCAAATCAGGGGGAATACAATGAAAAACTGTTTTTT. The encoded protein is CASSPNQGEYNEKLFF.

The genes are TRBV11-3 and TRBJ1-2, with 7 bases matching TRBD1. The CDR3 runs 14 residues. CDR1 is SGHNT, CDR2 YENEEA, per germline. V lost 3 bases and J lost 2; bases outside the gene matches: 3. DNA of the CDR3: TGTGCCAGCAGCTTCGGACAGGTCAACTATGGCTACACCTTC. As protein: CASSFGQVNYGYTF.

The chain is built from TRBV10-3 and TRBJ2-3; the D gene is possibly TRBD1 (6 bases). The germline V and J ends were trimmed by 4 bases and 6 bases, with 20 bases remaining between them. The CDR3 runs to 16 residues. CDR1 is ENHRY and CDR2 is SYGVKD in the germline V gene. Here the CDR3 DNA reads TGTGCCATCAGTGTGACCGGGACACCCATAGTGGATACGCAGTATTTT. This codes for CAISVTGTPIVDTQYF.

The V gene is TRBV5-5, the J gene TRBJ2-2; TRBD1 aligns across 8 bases. The CDR3 runs 16 residues. CDR1 SGHKS and CDR2 YYEKEE come from the germline V gene (reference sequence). V lost 3 bases to trimming and J lost 7 bases; unmatched junction nucleotides: 11. CDR3 protein: CASSSLAQGVVGELFF. CDR3 sequence (DNA): TGTGCCAGCAGCTCGCTGGCACAGGGGGTCGTCGGGGAGCTGTTTTTT.

For this clone: Given a much more abundant clone one base away, this may be a read error. The CDR3 coding sequence is TGTGCCAGCAGTGATTTAAATTCACCCCTCCACTTT. Protein: CASSDLNSPLHF. The chain is built from TRBV25-1 and TRBJ1-6, with unresolved D. The CDR3 has 12 amino acids. From germline, CDR1 is MGHDK and CDR2 SYGVNS. V was pared by 3 bases and J by 7 bases, with 4 bases between.

The V call is TRBV7-2, the J call TRBJ1-1, with unresolved D. The CDR3 totals 13 residues. Between the trimmed V and J ends, which lost 10 bases and 0 bases, there was a span of 12 bases. Germline V lookup: CDR1 SGHTA, CDR2 FQGNSA. The DNA for the CDR3 is TGTGCCACCCTCCCGCGGGTGAACACTGAAGCTTTCTTT. It encodes CATLPRVNTEAFF.

The chain has TRBV3-1 (or the pseudogene TRBV3-2) and TRBJ2-2; D remains unclear. Trimming removed 0 bases at V and 7 bases at J, with 6 bases between. Germline lookup yields CDR1 LGHDT and CDR2 YNNKEL (reference sequence). The CDR3 sequence is 13 residues long. As DNA, the CDR3 is TGTGCCAGCAGCCAAGATTCAGGCGGGGAGCTGTTTTTT. This gives the protein CASSQDSGGELFF.

The chain links TRBV9 to TRBJ1-5; TRBD1 matches at 7 bases. This CDR3 comprises 14 residues. The V gene end was trimmed by 4 bases and the J gene end by 4 bases; junction bases not matched to a gene: 5. Germline CDR1 is SGDLS and CDR2 is YYNGEE. CDR3 amino acids: CASSPGGQNQPQHF. DNA for the CDR3: TGTGCCAGCAGCCCAGGGGGACAAAATCAGCCCCAGCATTTT.

The chain has TRBV2 and TRBJ2-7; D is possibly TRBD2 (6 bases). The CDR3 contains 12 residues. V lost 8 bases and J lost 6, with 14 bases in between. Germline CDR1 and CDR2: SNHLY and FYNNEI. CDR3 region: CASRLTSAEQYF. The CDR3, as DNA: TGTGCCAGCCGATTGACTAGTGCCGAGCAGTACTTC.

V usage is TRBV19 and J usage is TRBJ2-5; D possibly corresponds to TRBD1 (5 bases). The ends were cut back, 5 bases at V and 4 bases at J, with 11 bases in the middle. The CDR3 loop spans 13 amino acids. CDR1 LNHDA and CDR2 SQIVND come from the germline V gene (reference sequence). The CDR3 DNA is TGTGCCAGTAGTGCTCCAGGGCGAGAGACCCAGTACTTC. Its translation is CASSAPGRETQYF.

The V and J genes are TRBV19 and TRBJ1-6; TRBD1 might be the D (5 bases). The germline V and J ends were trimmed by 9 bases and 10 bases, with 16 bases remaining between them. Germline V gene sequence: CDR1 LNHDA, CDR2 SQIVND (reference sequence). The CDR3 runs 13 residues. The CDR3 nucleotides read TGTGCCAGCAGGACAAGCCCAGGGTCACCCCTCCACTTT. This translates into CASRTSPGSPLHF.

This sequence joins TRBV6-6 and TRBJ1-5, with 10 bases matching TRBD1. The CDR3 totals 16 residues. With V trimmed by 6 bases and J by 3 bases, 8 bases remained unmatched. Germline V gene sequence: CDR1 MNHNY, CDR2 SVGAGI (reference sequence). CDR3 DNA: TGTGCCAGCAGCTCCGGGACAGGGGCCCCCAATCAGCCCCAGCATTTT. This encodes CASSSGTGAPNQPQHF.

The chain joins TRBV14 to TRBJ2-6; D might be TRBD2 (6 bases). In germline, CDR1 is SGHDN, CDR2 FVKESK. Trimming stripped 4 bases from V and 0 bases from J, with 13 bases between. This CDR3 has 17 amino acids. DNA of the CDR3: TGTGCCAGCAGCCCCCGGGGGTCCGGCTCTGGGGCCAACGTCCTGACTTTC. Translating it yields CASSPRGSGSGANVLTF.